A single sample is the source of the 5 T cell receptor beta chains below, sequenced in a study of Ad26.COV2.S vaccination and SARS-CoV-2 variants. Specified treatment: some 19 received Ad26.COV2.S at low or high dose, single or two shots; roughly five received placebo; per-sample allocation not given. Each sample was drawn 63 days after the first injection (of vaccine or placebo). Here immunoSEQ multiplex PCR was the method, and the copy in TCRdb shows in-frame clones only, minus some. This sample yields about 350,000 clones, of which around nine tenths are seen a single time; around 11% belongs to the top ten. This specimen was peripheral blood, taken in a trial of Ad26.COV2.S vaccine versus placebo. Receptors originate from a person aged 18-65 years who received the Ad26.COV2.S COVID-19 vaccine or a placebo.

This clone was counted many times. The chain couples TRBV5-1 to TRBJ2-7; tentatively, D is TRBD1 (5 bases). The CDR3 runs to 14 residues. With 1 base removed from V and 5 bases from J, the gap between germline ends came to 13 bases. CDR1 and CDR2 (germline): SGHRS, YFSETQ. The CDR3 protein is CASSLSGPGNEQYF. In DNA, the CDR3 is TGCGCCAGCAGCTTGTCTGGACCAGGGAACGAGCAGTACTTC.

This clone came up once. For the CDR3, the DNA is TGTGCCAGCTCACAAGGGGGCTATAATTCACCCCTCCACTTT. Translating gives CASSQGGYNSPLHF. The J gene is TRBJ1-6, the V gene TRBV18; D might be TRBD1 (6 bases). Trimming left V 4 bases short and J 3 bases short, with 7 bases between. CDR3 length: 14 residues. The V gene's germline CDR1 is KGHSH and CDR2 LQKENI.

The rearrangement uses TRBV5-1 and TRBJ1-1; 8 bases line up with TRBD1. Germline-derived CDR1 and CDR2 are SGHRS and YFSETQ. The CDR3 is 16 amino acids. The V segment lost 1 base and the J segment 6 bases; nucleotides outside the gene matches: 11. In DNA, the CDR3 is TGCGCCAGCAGCTTGAGGGCAGGGGGCGGCCTGGCTGAAGCTTTCTTT. Protein product: CASSLRAGGGLAEAFF.

This chain links TRBV18 with TRBJ2-7; a possible D gene is TRBD1 (6 bases). Trimming shortened V by 6 bases and J by 0 bases, and 12 bases separated the two germline ends. The CDR3 has 14 amino acids. From germline, CDR1 is KGHSH and CDR2 LQKENI. CDR3 coding DNA: TGTGCCAGCTCCCCCGGGACACTCTCCTACGAGCAGTACTTC. This sequence encodes CASSPGTLSYEQYF. Combining the CDR3 with reference TRBV18 and TRBJ2-7 gives the whole variable domain NAGVMQNPRHLVRRRGQEARLRCSPMKGHSHVYWYRQLPEEGLKFMVYLQKENIIDESGMPKERFSAEFPKEGPSILRIQQVVRGDSAAYFCASSPGTLSYEQYFGPGTRLTVT.

The chain has TRBV24-1 and TRBJ2-3; 13 bases are shared with TRBD2. The CDR3 spans 18 residues. From germline, CDR1 is KGHDR and CDR2 SFDVKD. The V and J ends lost 4 bases and 1 base, in that order; junction bases with no gene match: 7. This CDR3 is CATSESGLAGAGTDTQYF. The DNA for the CDR3 is TGTGCCACCAGTGAATCTGGACTAGCGGGAGCGGGCACAGATACGCAGTATTTT.